Presented here are 10 T cell receptor beta chains from one specimen sequenced in a study of cytomegalovirus exposure and HLA in healthy donors (dated by TCRdb to 2015 to 2018). The receptor library was made with the immunoSEQ multiplex PCR assay. For the multiplex PCR, a mixture combining 60 forward primers for TCR Vbeta segments and 13 reverse primers for TCR Jbeta segments was used. TCRdb took over this immuneACCESS table, retaining in-frame rearrangements with V and J assigned. Such tables are incomplete; in checked studies, under half of the missing clones stem from an unresolved V gene, and the remainder is unexplained. The table for this sample lists 130,000 or so clones; over 75% of them were counted only once. Together, the top ten hold approximately 6.3% of the sample. Sequenced sample: PBMCs. The receptors originated from a man younger than 35 in good health and CMV-seropositive.

The chain couples TRBV5-1 to TRBJ1-2, with 9 bases identical to TRBD1. CDR3 length equals 14 residues. Trimming cost V 2 bases and J 3 bases; bases outside gene matches: 2. The V gene's germline CDR1 is SGHRS and CDR2 YFSETQ. The CDR3 nucleotides are TGCGCCAGCAGCTTTGGGGACAGGGACTATGGCTACACCTTC. Its translation: CASSFGDRDYGYTF.

This sequence joins TRBV9 and TRBJ1-1; D unresolved. The CDR3 totals 12 residues. Trimming cost V 2 bases and J 11 bases, with 13 bases left between them. Germline CDR1 and CDR2: SGDLS and YYNGEE. The CDR3 sequence: CASSVGSTVAFF. CDR3 DNA: TGTGCCAGCAGCGTGGGCAGTACTGTCGCTTTCTTT.

The chain carries TRBV19 and TRBJ2-7, with 9 nucleotides matching TRBD1. V lost 6 bases, J lost 4 bases, and 7 bases stayed unmatched. The CDR3 totals 14 residues. Looked up from germline, CDR1 is LNHDA and CDR2 is SQIVND (reference sequence). The CDR3 spells CASSPTGGSYEQYF. The CDR3 bases are TGTGCCAGTAGCCCCACAGGGGGCTCTTACGAGCAGTACTTC. The full variable domain, with the rest looked up from reference TRBV19 and TRBJ2-7, is DGGITQSPKYLFRKEGQNVTLSCEQNLNHDAMYWYRQDPGQGLRLIYYSQIVNDFQKGDIAEGYSVSREKKESFPLTVTSAQKNPTAFYLCASSPTGGSYEQYFGPGTRLTVT.

This chain uses TRBV27 with TRBJ2-3; TRBD1 is a possible D gene (6 bases). The V end lost 7 bases, the J end lost 0 bases, and 14 bases lay between the germline ends. This CDR3 contains 15 residues. Germline CDR1 reads MNHEY; CDR2 reads SMNVEV (reference sequence). CDR3 coding DNA: TGTGCCAGCAATAACAGGGTTACTAGCACAGATACGCAGTATTTT. Residues: CASNNRVTSTDTQYF.

This clone was counted a single time. The gene calls are TRBV13 and TRBJ1-2, with 11 positions matching TRBD1. CDR1 PRHDT and CDR2 FYEKMQ come from the germline V gene (reference sequence). This CDR3 contains 18 residues. Losses at the gene ends were 2 bases for V and 4 bases for J; bases not matched to a gene: 12. CDR3 sequence (DNA): TGTGCCAGCAGCTTAATTCCAGGACAGGGGGCGCCGGCCTATGGCTACACCTTC. Its protein product is CASSLIPGQGAPAYGYTF.

V gene TRBV11-2 combines with J gene TRBJ2-2, with 15 bases that match TRBD2. Unmatched junction bases numbered 10, after V lost 5 bases and J lost 6 bases. The CDR3 is 18 amino acids. The germline gives CDR1 SGHAT, CDR2 FQNNGV. The CDR3 protein is CASSGGLAGGVIAGELFF. The DNA for the CDR3 is TGTGCCAGCAGCGGGGGACTAGCGGGAGGTGTTATCGCCGGGGAGCTGTTTTTT.

The V gene is TRBV15, the J gene TRBJ1-2, with TRBD1 matching over 8 bases. The CDR3 is made up of 14 amino acids. Germline CDR1 is LNHNV and CDR2 is YYDKDF (reference sequence). With V trimmed by 2 bases and J by 4 bases, 3 bases remained unmatched. CDR3 coding DNA: TGTGCCACCAGCAGATCGGGACAGGTCTATGGCTACACCTTC. It yields the protein CATSRSGQVYGYTF.

V usage is TRBV10-3 and J usage is TRBJ1-2, with D possibly TRBD1 on 6 matching bases. V lost 4 bases and J 4 bases, leaving 10 bases between the germline ends. CDR1 is ENHRY and CDR2 is SYGVKD in the germline V gene. The CDR3 is made up of 13 amino acids. The CDR3 DNA reads TGTGCCATCAGTGTGGACAGAGTCTATGGCTACACCTTC. It translates to CAISVDRVYGYTF.

The rearrangement uses TRBV9 and TRBJ2-2; tentatively, D is TRBD2 (6 bases). The germline V gene has CDR1 SGDLS and CDR2 YYNGEE. The CDR3 length is 15 residues. Trimming removed 3 bases at V and 6 bases at J, with 15 bases between. CDR3 protein: CASSAGLLRAGELFF. The CDR3 bases are TGTGCCAGCAGCGCGGGACTCCTGAGGGCCGGGGAGCTGTTTTTT.

This clone was seen a handful of times. The CDR3 loop reads CASGRQGSFTDTQYF. The CDR3, as DNA: TGTGCCAGCGGACGACAGGGTTCTTTCACAGATACGCAGTATTTT. V and J are TRBV11-2 and TRBJ2-3, with TRBD1 matching over 7 bases. Germline assignment: CDR1 SGHAT and CDR2 FQNNGV. Trimming cost V 8 bases and J 2 bases; bases outside gene matches: 10. The CDR3 is 15 residues long.